These 30 T cell receptor beta chains originate from one sample sequenced in a study of cytomegalovirus exposure and HLA in healthy donors. The primer mix had 60 Vbeta and 13 Jbeta primers. Some clones are missing from TCRdb's copy, which holds only in-frame ones; the method was immunoSEQ multiplex PCR. The sample shows about 160,000 clones, roughly four fifths of them seen only once. What was sequenced was PBMCs. These receptors were collected from a man aged 35 to 55 in good health and CMV-seronegative.

The chain carries TRBV29-1 and TRBJ2-2, with D perhaps TRBD2 (6 bases). V gave up 5 bases and J gave up 7 bases, with 11 bases separating them. Germline lookup yields CDR1 SQVTM and CDR2 ANQGSEA. The CDR3 consists of 12 residues. The CDR3 reads CSVRWGVGELFF. The CDR3 DNA sequence: TGCAGCGTTCGGTGGGGGGTCGGGGAGCTGTTTTTT.

The rearrangement links TRBV5-5 to TRBJ1-1; TRBD1 aligns across 8 bases. The CDR3 totals 16 residues. The germline V gene has CDR1 SGHKS and CDR2 YYEKEE (reference sequence). Trimming removed 0 bases from V and 3 bases from J; junction bases left unmatched: 7. The DNA of the CDR3 is TGTGCCAGCAGCTTGGAGCCAGGGGGCATGGACACTGAAGCTTTCTTT. Protein: CASSLEPGGMDTEAFF.

V and J are TRBV19 and TRBJ1-2, with D unclear. This CDR3 has 15 amino acids. Looked up from germline, CDR1 is LNHDA and CDR2 is SQIVND (reference sequence). Trimming shortened V by 4 bases and J by 5 bases, and 17 bases separated the two germline ends. The CDR3 DNA reads TGTGCCAGTAGTACCCCCGGGAGGGTAGGGTATGGCTACACCTTC. As protein: CASSTPGRVGYGYTF.

This clone was observed a handful of times. An end of the junction differs from the germline gene, which may be a read error. The V and J genes are TRBV30 and TRBJ2-6; weak D call: TRBD1 (6 bases). CDR1 is GTSNPN and CDR2 is SVGIG in the germline V gene (reference sequence). The CDR3 runs 14 residues. DNA for the CDR3: TGTGCCTTGGATTTGGGGGCCGGGGCCAACGGCCTGACTTTC. Protein product: CALDLGAGANGLTF. Complete variable domain (other parts from reference TRBV30 and TRBJ2-6): SQTIHQWPATLVQPVGSPLSLECTVEGTSNPNLYWYRQAAGRGLQLLFYSVGIGQISSEVPQNLSASRPQDRQFILSSKKLLLSDSGFYLCALDLGAGANGLTFGAGSRLTVL.

The rearrangement joins TRBV28 to TRBJ1-2; D remains ambiguous. The germline gives CDR1 MDHEN, CDR2 SYDVKM. The CDR3 has 12 amino acids. V lost 8 bases, J lost 0 bases, and 7 bases lay in between. CDR3 sequence reads: CASLLSNYGYTF. Written as DNA, the CDR3 is TGTGCCAGCCTATTATCTAACTATGGCTACACCTTC.

Of note for this clone: One junction end disagrees with the germline gene, perhaps due to a read error. This chain links TRBV5-1 with TRBJ2-2; TRBD2 might be the D (7 bases). The CDR3 is made up of 17 amino acids. In germline, CDR1 is SGHRS, CDR2 YFSETQ. The CDR3 loop is CASSPQDRTAFSGKLFF. Here the CDR3 DNA reads TGCGCCAGCAGCCCCCAGGATCGGACAGCGTTCAGCGGGAAGCTGTTTTTT.

The gene calls are TRBV6-4 and TRBJ1-1, with D possibly TRBD1 on 5 matching bases. Germline V lookup: CDR1 MRHNA, CDR2 SNTAGT. The V and J ends lost 6 bases and 1 base respectively, with 9 bases between them. The CDR3 consists of 13 residues. DNA for the CDR3: TGTGCCAGCAGCTCAACAGGGAACACTGAAGCTTTCTTT. Translating gives CASSSTGNTEAFF.

The chain's CDR3 is CASSAGGTDYGYTF. For the CDR3, the DNA is TGTGCCAGCAGCGCAGGGGGGACAGATTATGGCTACACCTTC. The V gene is TRBV9, the J gene TRBJ1-2; 7 positions agree with TRBD1. With 3 bases clipped from V and 5 bases from J, the junction kept 7 bases outside the gene matches. The CDR3 is 14 amino acids. Germline CDR1 is SGDLS and CDR2 is YYNGEE.

The chain links TRBV28 to TRBJ2-7; 8 nucleotides line up with TRBD1. J was trimmed by 0 bases and V by 8 bases; bases with no gene match: 6. The CDR3 sequence is 14 residues long. Germline values: CDR1 MDHEN, CDR2 SYDVKM. CDR3 residues: CASHPDRDSYEQYF. CDR3 sequence (DNA): TGTGCCAGCCACCCGGACAGGGACTCCTACGAGCAGTACTTC.

The chain employs TRBV5-6 and TRBJ2-7; maybe TRBD1 (6 bases). V lost 0 bases, J lost 6 bases, and 7 bases lay in between. The CDR3 extends over 12 amino acids. Germline V gene data show CDR1 as SGHDT and CDR2 as YYEEEE. CDR3 amino acids: CASSLEGGEQYF. CDR3 nucleotides: TGTGCCAGCAGCTTGGAAGGGGGCGAGCAGTACTTC.

V and J are TRBV27 and TRBJ2-7, with D tentatively TRBD2 (5 bases). The germline V gene has CDR1 MNHEY and CDR2 SMNVEV (reference sequence). Trimming cost V 6 bases and J 1 base, with 13 bases left between them. This CDR3 has 14 residues. The CDR3 DNA reads TGTGCCAGCAGGAAACTGGGAGATTCCTACGAGCAGTACGTC. This sequence encodes CASRKLGDSYEQYV.

This clone occurred a few times. The CDR3 DNA reads TGTGCCAGTAGAAGAATAGCTGACTCCTACAATGAGCAGTTCTTC. This translates into CASRRIADSYNEQFF. The V gene is TRBV19, the J gene TRBJ2-1; D is uncertain. CDR3 length: 15 residues. The germline gives CDR1 LNHDA, CDR2 SQIVND (reference sequence). V gave up 6 bases and J gave up 0 bases, with 12 bases separating them.

The chain is built from TRBV9 and TRBJ1-1, with TRBD1 matching over 7 bases. The germline V gene encodes CDR1 SGDLS and CDR2 YYNGEE. Losses at the gene ends were 3 bases for V and 5 bases for J; bases not matched to a gene: 13. There are 16 residues in the CDR3. Here the CDR3 reads CASSAERTTGETEAFF. The DNA for the CDR3 is TGTGCCAGCAGCGCCGAAAGAACCACAGGGGAGACTGAAGCTTTCTTT.

The chain couples TRBV5-4 to TRBJ2-5; TRBD2 matches 7 bases. The CDR3 totals 16 residues. Trimming at V came to 4 bases and at J to 9 bases, leaving 18 bases not matched to a gene. Germline V gene lookup returns CDR1 SGHNT and CDR2 YYREEE (reference sequence). CDR3 loop: CASSPSGASGPRAQYF. CDR3 sequence (DNA): TGTGCCAGCAGCCCCTCAGGCGCTAGCGGCCCCCGGGCCCAGTACTTC.

This clone appeared a single time. The CDR3 loop reads CASLAGGTWNEQFF. The CDR3 DNA follows: TGTGCCAGCCTAGCGGGAGGGACTTGGAATGAGCAGTTCTTC. The J gene is TRBJ2-1, the V gene TRBV28; 12 nucleotides align to TRBD2. CDR3 length equals 14 residues. Germline loops: CDR1 MDHEN, CDR2 SYDVKM. V dropped 8 bases and J dropped 7; count of bases not matched to a gene: 6.

In this sample, this clone turned up a few times. This chain connects TRBV14 to TRBJ2-7; 8 nucleotides align to TRBD1. J gave up 6 bases and V 4 bases, and 8 bases lay outside the gene matches. CDR3 length: 14 amino acids. Germline V lookup: CDR1 SGHDN, CDR2 FVKESK. This chain's CDR3 is CASSRTGYFGEQYV. For the CDR3, the DNA is TGTGCCAGCAGCCGGACAGGGTATTTTGGCGAGCAGTACGTC.

This sequence joins TRBV28 and TRBJ2-7; D is uncertain. There are 13 residues in the CDR3. With 5 bases removed from V and 3 bases from J, the gap between germline ends came to 11 bases. Germline assignment: CDR1 MDHEN and CDR2 SYDVKM. The DNA of the CDR3 is TGTGCCAGCAGTCCGACGACAATCTACGAGCAGTACTTC. Translated, it gives CASSPTTIYEQYF.

The V call is TRBV5-6, the J call TRBJ1-1; the match to TRBD1 covers 12 bases. The CDR3 covers 19 residues. Germline-derived CDR1 and CDR2 are SGHDT and YYEEEE. The trim removed 0 bases at V and 3 bases at J, leaving 12 bases unmatched. CDR3 in amino acids: CASSLDFGTGGARHTEAFF. As DNA, the CDR3 is TGTGCCAGCAGCTTGGACTTTGGGACAGGGGGCGCAAGGCACACTGAAGCTTTCTTT. The full variable domain, rest sourced from reference TRBV5-6 and TRBJ1-1, is DAGVTQSPTHLIKTRGQQVTLRCSPKSGHDTVSWYQQALGQGPQFIFQYYEEEERQRGNFPDRFSGHQFPNYSSELNVNALLLGDSALYLCASSLDFGTGGARHTEAFFGQGTRLTVV.

The genes are TRBV5-1 and TRBJ1-5; D might be TRBD1 (5 bases). CDR1 is SGHRS and CDR2 is YFSETQ in the germline V gene. The CDR3 runs 14 residues. The V gene lost 4 bases and the J gene lost 2 bases, with 10 bases spanning the gap. CDR3 protein: CASSNGQGNQPQHF. The CDR3 coding sequence is TGCGCCAGCAGCAATGGACAAGGCAATCAGCCCCAGCATTTT. The complete variable domain, with remaining parts taken from reference TRBV5-1 and TRBJ1-5, reads KAGVTQTPRYLIKTRGQQVTLSCSPISGHRSVSWYQQTPGQGLQFLFEYFSETQRNKGNFPGRFSGRQFSNSRSEMNVSTLELGDSALYLCASSNGQGNQPQHFGDGTRLSIL.

In its sample, this clone was seen a few times. One end of the junction varies from germline; a read error may be responsible. The chain carries TRBV7-3 and TRBJ2-6; possibly TRBD1 for D (5 bases). This CDR3 has 16 residues. Germline CDR1 and CDR2: SGHTA and FQGTGA. CDR3 region: CASSPVSRSGANGLTF. For the CDR3, the DNA is TGTGCCAGCAGCCCCGTCTCCCGCTCTGGGGCCAACGGCCTGACTTTC. Using reference TRBV7-3 and TRBJ2-6 for the parts outside the CDR3, the full variable domain is GAGVSQTPSNKVTEKGKYVELRCDPISGHTALYWYRQSLGQGPEFLIYFQGTGAADDSGLPNDRFFAVRPEGSVSTLKIQRTERGDSAVYLCASSPVSRSGANGLTFGAGSRLTVL.

This clone was seen a few times. This chain links TRBV18 with TRBJ2-7; a possible D gene is TRBD2 (5 bases). The CDR3 is made up of 13 amino acids. CDR1 and CDR2 (germline): KGHSH, LQKENI. Trimming left V 2 bases short and J 3 bases short, with 8 bases between. In nucleotides, the CDR3 is TGTGCCAGCTCACCAACCGGGGACTACGAGCAGTACTTC. Its protein product is CASSPTGDYEQYF. Based on the CDR3 plus reference TRBV18 and TRBJ2-7, the full variable domain is NAGVMQNPRHLVRRRGQEARLRCSPMKGHSHVYWYRQLPEEGLKFMVYLQKENIIDESGMPKERFSAEFPKEGPSILRIQQVVRGDSAAYFCASSPTGDYEQYFGPGTRLTVT.

The rearrangement uses TRBV27 and TRBJ2-7; D perhaps matches TRBD2 (6 bases). Trimming removed 4 bases at V and 1 base at J, with 20 bases between. From germline, CDR1 is MNHEY and CDR2 SMNVEV (reference sequence). This CDR3 contains 17 residues. CDR3 DNA: TGTGCCAGCAGTTCCCCAATAGCCGGGAGACATTCCTACGAGCAGTACTTC. Residues: CASSSPIAGRHSYEQYF.

The chain recombines TRBV19 with TRBJ1-5; D possibly corresponds to TRBD1 (5 bases). CDR3 length equals 15 residues. Trimming removed 3 bases at V and 7 bases at J, with 16 bases between. Germline V gives CDR1 LNHDA, CDR2 SQIVND (reference sequence). CDR3 sequence reads: CASSIGAGQSQPQHF. CDR3 DNA: TGTGCCAGTAGTATCGGCGCAGGGCAGAGCCAGCCCCAGCATTTT.

Note on this clone: At one of its ends the junction is not consistent with the germline gene, which may arise from a read error. The chain uses TRBV30 and TRBJ1-2; D is ambiguous. Germline values: CDR1 GTSNPN, CDR2 SVGIG (reference sequence). This CDR3 spans 11 amino acids. The CDR3 reads CAWSESGSSLF. The CDR3 DNA is TGTGCCTGGAGTGAGTCCGGGAGCTCGCTCTTC.

The chain links TRBV7-8 to TRBJ2-1; 7 nucleotides agree with TRBD2. The CDR3 is 15 amino acids. CDR1 SGHVS and CDR2 FQNEAQ come from the germline V gene. With V trimmed by 5 bases and J by 12 bases, 16 bases remained unmatched. The CDR3 DNA reads TGTGCCAGCAGCCCCGGGGAGGCGGGGGTAACCGGGCAGTTCTTC. It is translated as CASSPGEAGVTGQFF.

This sequence joins TRBV5-5 and TRBJ2-1, with D possibly TRBD1 on 6 matching bases. Germline V gene lookup returns CDR1 SGHKS and CDR2 YYEKEE (reference sequence). This CDR3 contains 17 residues. V lost 0 bases and J 3 bases, leaving 16 bases between the germline ends. The CDR3 region is CASSLAPRGSRYNEQFF. DNA of the CDR3: TGTGCCAGCAGCTTGGCACCAAGGGGGTCGCGCTACAATGAGCAGTTCTTC.

V gene TRBV25-1 combines with J gene TRBJ2-1; 11 bases agree with TRBD2. This CDR3 comprises 12 residues. V lost 7 bases, J lost 12 bases, and 5 bases stayed unmatched. CDR1 is MGHDK, CDR2 SYGVNS, per germline. The CDR3 bases are TGTGCCAGCACTATAGCGGGAGGGGCGCAGTTCTTC. Amino acid sequence: CASTIAGGAQFF.

The V call is TRBV7-9, the J call TRBJ2-1; TRBD1 agrees at 11 bases. Germline CDR1 and CDR2: SEHNR and FQNEAQ (reference sequence). The CDR3 covers 15 residues. V shed 6 bases and J 5 bases; nucleotides not matched to a gene: 6. The CDR3 protein is CASSGTGGDDNEQFF. In nucleotides, the CDR3 is TGTGCCAGCAGTGGGACAGGGGGGGATGACAATGAGCAGTTCTTC.

The genes are TRBV5-6 and TRBJ2-3; the match to TRBD1 covers 9 bases. CDR1 SGHDT and CDR2 YYEEEE come from the germline V gene. Trimming removed 4 bases from V and 2 bases from J; junction bases left unmatched: 5. CDR3 length equals 15 residues. CDR3 region: CASSPDRGNTDTQYF. CDR3 nucleotides: TGTGCCAGCAGCCCCGACAGGGGGAACACAGATACGCAGTATTTT.

The rearrangement links TRBV5-3 to TRBJ1-4; D may be TRBD1 (6 bases). TRBV5-3 is an ORF, with its function uncertain. Trimming left V 4 bases short and J 3 bases short, with 13 bases between. This CDR3 spans 15 amino acids. CDR3 DNA: TGTGCCAGAAGCCAGATCAGGGGTTCTAATGAAAAACTGTTTTTT. Translation: CARSQIRGSNEKLFF.